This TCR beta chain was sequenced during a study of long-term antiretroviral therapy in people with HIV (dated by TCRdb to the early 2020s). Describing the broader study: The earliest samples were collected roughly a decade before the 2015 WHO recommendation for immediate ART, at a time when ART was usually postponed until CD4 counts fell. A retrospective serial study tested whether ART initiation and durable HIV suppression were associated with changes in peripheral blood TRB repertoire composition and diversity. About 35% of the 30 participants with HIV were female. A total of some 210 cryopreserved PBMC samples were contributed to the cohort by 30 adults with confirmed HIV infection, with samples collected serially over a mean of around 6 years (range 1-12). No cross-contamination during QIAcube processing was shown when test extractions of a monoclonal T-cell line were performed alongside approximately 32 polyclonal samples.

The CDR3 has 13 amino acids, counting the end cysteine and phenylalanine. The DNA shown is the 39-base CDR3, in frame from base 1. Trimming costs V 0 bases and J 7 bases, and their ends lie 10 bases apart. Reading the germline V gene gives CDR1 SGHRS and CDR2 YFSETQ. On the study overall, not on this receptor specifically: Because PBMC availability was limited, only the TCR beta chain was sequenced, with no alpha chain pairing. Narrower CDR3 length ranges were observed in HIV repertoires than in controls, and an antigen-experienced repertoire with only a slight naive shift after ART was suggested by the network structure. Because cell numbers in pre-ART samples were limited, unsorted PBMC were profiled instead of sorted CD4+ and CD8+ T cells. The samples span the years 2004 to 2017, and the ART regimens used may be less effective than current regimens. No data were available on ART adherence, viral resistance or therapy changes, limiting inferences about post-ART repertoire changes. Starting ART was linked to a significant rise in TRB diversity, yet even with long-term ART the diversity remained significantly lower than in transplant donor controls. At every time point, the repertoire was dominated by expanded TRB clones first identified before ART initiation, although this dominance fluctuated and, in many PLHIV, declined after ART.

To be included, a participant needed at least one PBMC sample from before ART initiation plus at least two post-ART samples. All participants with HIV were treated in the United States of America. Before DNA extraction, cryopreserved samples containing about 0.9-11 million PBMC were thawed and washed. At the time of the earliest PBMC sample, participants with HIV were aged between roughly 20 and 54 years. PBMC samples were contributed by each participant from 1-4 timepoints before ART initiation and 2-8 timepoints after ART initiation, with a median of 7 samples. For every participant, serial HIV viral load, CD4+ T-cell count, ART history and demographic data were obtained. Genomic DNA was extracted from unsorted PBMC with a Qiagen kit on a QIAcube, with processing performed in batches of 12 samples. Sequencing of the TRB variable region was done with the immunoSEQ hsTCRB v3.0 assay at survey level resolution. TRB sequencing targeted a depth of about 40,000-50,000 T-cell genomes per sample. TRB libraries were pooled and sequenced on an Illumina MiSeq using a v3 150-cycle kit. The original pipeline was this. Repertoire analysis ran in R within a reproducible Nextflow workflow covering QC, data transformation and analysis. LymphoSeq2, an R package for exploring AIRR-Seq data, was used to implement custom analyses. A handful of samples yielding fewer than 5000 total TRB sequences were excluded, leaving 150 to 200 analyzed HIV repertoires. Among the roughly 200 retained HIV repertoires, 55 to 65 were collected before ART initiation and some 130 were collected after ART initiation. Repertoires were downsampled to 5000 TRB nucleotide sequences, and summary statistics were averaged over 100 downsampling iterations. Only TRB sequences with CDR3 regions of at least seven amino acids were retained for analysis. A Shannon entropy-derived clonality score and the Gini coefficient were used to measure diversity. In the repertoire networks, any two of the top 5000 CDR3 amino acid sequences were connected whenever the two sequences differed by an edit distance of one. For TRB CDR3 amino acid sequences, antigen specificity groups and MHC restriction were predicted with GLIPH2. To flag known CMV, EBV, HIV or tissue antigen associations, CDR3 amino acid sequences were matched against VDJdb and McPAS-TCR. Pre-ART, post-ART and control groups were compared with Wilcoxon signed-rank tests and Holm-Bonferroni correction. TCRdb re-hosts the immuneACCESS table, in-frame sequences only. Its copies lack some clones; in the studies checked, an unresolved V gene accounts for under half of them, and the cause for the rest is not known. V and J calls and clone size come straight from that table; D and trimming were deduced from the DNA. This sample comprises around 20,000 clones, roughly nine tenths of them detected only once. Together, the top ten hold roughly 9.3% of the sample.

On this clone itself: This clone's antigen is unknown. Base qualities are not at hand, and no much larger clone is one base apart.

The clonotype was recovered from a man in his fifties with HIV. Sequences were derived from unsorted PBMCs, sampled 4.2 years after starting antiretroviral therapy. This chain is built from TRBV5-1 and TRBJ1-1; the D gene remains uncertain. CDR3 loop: CASSLASGVEAFF. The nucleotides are TGCGCCAGCAGCTTGGCGTCCGGCGTTGAAGCTTTCTTT.